The 17 T cell receptor beta chains below all came from one sample that was sequenced in a study of blood T cells in healthy people across ages. Primed by a sample-barcoded 5' primer and a J-beta primer mix, a second PCR proceeded for roughly 7 to 12 cycles. TCRdb reprocessed the 5' RACE reads with MiXCR, giving one entry per CDR3 protein. The data show roughly 1.5 million distinct CDR3 sequences, with roughly 43% seen just once and 4% held by the top ten. Input material: blood. The receptor set was obtained from a woman aged 18 to 35 in good health.

The rearrangement uses TRBV6-6 and TRBJ1-1; D ambiguous. Germline V lookup: CDR1 MNHNY, CDR2 SVGAGI (reference sequence). Trimming removed 0 bases from V and 6 bases from J, with 8 bases in between. The CDR3 consists of 13 residues. CDR3 protein: CASSYSVWSEAFF. CDR3 sequence (DNA): TGTGCCAGCAGTTACTCGGTCTGGTCTGAAGCTTTCTTT.

The chain combines TRBV7-2 with TRBJ1-1, with D possibly matching TRBD1 (6 bases). Germline values: CDR1 SGHTA, CDR2 FQGNSA. The CDR3 loop spans 14 amino acids. The V end was cut by 6 bases, the J end by 1 base, with 12 bases between. CDR3 protein: CASRPGATNTEAFF. CDR3 nucleotides: TGTGCCAGCAGACCGGGGGCCACGAACACTGAAGCTTTCTTT.

This clonotype turned up a few times. The V gene is TRBV5-1, the J gene TRBJ2-7; maybe TRBD1 (5 bases). This CDR3 spans 11 amino acids. CDR1 SGHRS and CDR2 YFSETQ come from the germline V gene. Trimming shortened V by 7 bases and J by 5 bases, and 10 bases separated the two germline ends. The CDR3 region is CASGRADEQYF. The DNA of the CDR3 is TGCGCCAGCGGCAGGGCCGACGAGCAGTACTTC.

V usage is TRBV28 and J usage is TRBJ2-7; 8 bases line up with TRBD2. V was pared by 7 bases and J by 6 bases, with 11 bases of the junction left unmatched. Germline assignment: CDR1 MDHEN and CDR2 SYDVKM. CDR3 length: 14 residues. The CDR3 sequence: CASNRIAGRSEQYF. The CDR3 region has the DNA TGTGCCAGCAATCGGATAGCGGGAAGGAGCGAGCAGTACTTC.

V is TRBV6-5 and J is TRBJ2-4, with 8 bases fitting TRBD2. J gave up 13 bases and V 2 bases, and 31 bases lay outside the gene matches. The V gene's germline CDR1 is MNHEY and CDR2 SVGAGI. CDR3 length equals 21 residues. The CDR3, as DNA: TGTGCCAGCAGTTACGCCCCACTGGGCGGGAGGTCCTCCTCCGGTTCCTACCAGCAGTACTTC. It is translated as CASSYAPLGGRSSSGSYQQYF.

The table lists this clonotype with a few counts. The genes are TRBV6-5 and TRBJ1-5; the D gene is possibly TRBD1 (6 bases). The germline gives CDR1 MNHEY, CDR2 SVGAGI. Trimming took 2 bases from V and 5 from J, leaving 13 bases between them. The CDR3 runs to 15 residues. The CDR3 bases are TGTGCCAGCAGTTACAAGGTGACAGGCGATCAGCCCCAGCATTTT. The encoded protein is CASSYKVTGDQPQHF.

The rearrangement links TRBV4-3 to TRBJ2-3; 9 bases match TRBD2. V trimming: 4 bases; J trimming: 5 bases; junction bases outside the gene matches: 7. This CDR3 comprises 15 residues. The germline V gene has CDR1 LGHNA and CDR2 YSLEER. In DNA, the CDR3 is TGCGCCAGCAGCCCGACTAGCGGCCCCAGAGATACGCAGTATTTT. As protein: CASSPTSGPRDTQYF.

V gene TRBV20-1 combines with J gene TRBJ2-7; D perhaps matches TRBD2 (6 bases). This CDR3 contains 13 residues. The V end was cut by 3 bases, the J end by 4 bases, with 13 bases between. Germline loops: CDR1 DFQATT, CDR2 SNEGSKA (reference sequence). In nucleotides, the CDR3 is TGCAGTGCTAGGCTGGAGGGCCGTTACGAGCAGTACTTC. Translated: CSARLEGRYEQYF.

The rearrangement links TRBV27 to TRBJ1-5, with TRBD1 matching over 7 bases. The CDR3 runs 15 residues. Germline CDR1 reads MNHEY; CDR2 reads SMNVEV (reference sequence). V shed 4 bases and J 5 bases; nucleotides not matched to a gene: 8. This CDR3 is CASSYYRGGDQPQHF. The DNA of the CDR3 is TGTGCCAGCAGTTACTACAGGGGAGGGGATCAGCCCCAGCATTTT.

The chain employs TRBV3-1 and TRBJ1-1; D is undetermined. V lost 0 bases and J 0 bases, leaving 11 bases between the germline ends. CDR1 is LGHDT and CDR2 is YNNKEL in the germline V gene (reference sequence). This CDR3 comprises 16 residues. CDR3 bases: TGTGCCAGCAGCCAAGATCCCTGGGTCATGAACACTGAAGCTTTCTTT. Its protein product is CASSQDPWVMNTEAFF.

V and J are TRBV20-1 and TRBJ2-1; 8 nucleotides line up with TRBD2. The germline V gene has CDR1 DFQATT and CDR2 SNEGSKA (reference sequence). V lost 5 bases and J lost 0; bases outside the gene matches: 9. CDR3 size: 16 residues. The CDR3 region is CSAFLTSASSYNEQFF. The CDR3 nucleotides are TGCAGTGCTTTCTTGACTAGCGCGAGCTCCTACAATGAGCAGTTCTTC.

This clonotype was recorded a few times. This chain links TRBV20-1 with TRBJ1-2; TRBD1 matches 8 bases. The CDR3 extends over 14 amino acids. Germline CDR1 and CDR2: DFQATT and SNEGSKA (reference sequence). With V trimmed by 6 bases and J by 2 bases, 8 bases remained unmatched. CDR3 region: CSAIDRGQNYGYTF. For the CDR3, the DNA is TGCAGTGCGATAGACAGGGGACAGAACTATGGCTACACCTTC.

This clonotype has more than one count but fewer than ten. This chain connects TRBV20-1 to TRBJ2-1; 7 nucleotides align to TRBD2. The V and J ends lost 4 bases and 6 bases, in that order; junction bases with no gene match: 9. Germline CDR1 and CDR2: DFQATT and SNEGSKA (reference sequence). The CDR3 covers 14 residues. CDR3 nucleotides: TGCAGTGCTAATCGCTTCGGGAGGACCAATGAGCAGTTCTTC. Encoded protein: CSANRFGRTNEQFF.

The chain employs TRBV20-1 and TRBJ1-2, with a possible D match to TRBD1 (5 bases). This CDR3 comprises 12 residues. The germline CDR1 and CDR2 sequences are DFQATT and SNEGSKA (reference sequence). The ends were cut back, 5 bases at V and 3 bases at J, with 10 bases in the middle. CDR3 nucleotide sequence: TGCAGTGCTCCAGGGCAGGACTATGGCTACACCTTC. Translating gives CSAPGQDYGYTF.

In its sample, this clonotype was seen a few times. The V gene is TRBV28, the J gene TRBJ1-5; possibly TRBD1 for D (6 bases). The CDR3 contains 16 residues. With 3 bases removed from V and 2 bases from J, the gap between germline ends came to 14 bases. Germline-derived CDR1 and CDR2 are MDHEN and SYDVKM. The DNA for the CDR3 is TGTGCCAGCAGTTTGGTGGGGGCGCGTGGCAATCAGCCCCAGCATTTT. Protein product: CASSLVGARGNQPQHF.

This clonotype appeared a single time. The V call is TRBV7-6, the J call TRBJ2-5; D possibly corresponds to TRBD2 (5 bases). V was pared by 5 bases and J by 2 bases, with 21 bases between. Germline V gene data show CDR1 as SGHVS and CDR2 as FNYEAQ. This CDR3 contains 17 residues. CDR3 in DNA: TGTGCCAGCAGCGGTATGACTACCAGACGAAAACAAGAGACCCAGTACTTC. Encoded protein: CASSGMTTRRKQETQYF.

The table lists this clonotype with a few counts. The rearrangement links TRBV27 to TRBJ2-7; 9 nucleotides line up with TRBD1. In germline, CDR1 is MNHEY, CDR2 SMNVEV (reference sequence). This CDR3 is 15 amino acids long. With V trimmed by 5 bases and J by 4 bases, 9 bases remained unmatched. The CDR3 region is CASSITGTGWYEQYF. CDR3 coding DNA: TGTGCCAGCAGTATCACCGGGACAGGGTGGTACGAGCAGTACTTC.